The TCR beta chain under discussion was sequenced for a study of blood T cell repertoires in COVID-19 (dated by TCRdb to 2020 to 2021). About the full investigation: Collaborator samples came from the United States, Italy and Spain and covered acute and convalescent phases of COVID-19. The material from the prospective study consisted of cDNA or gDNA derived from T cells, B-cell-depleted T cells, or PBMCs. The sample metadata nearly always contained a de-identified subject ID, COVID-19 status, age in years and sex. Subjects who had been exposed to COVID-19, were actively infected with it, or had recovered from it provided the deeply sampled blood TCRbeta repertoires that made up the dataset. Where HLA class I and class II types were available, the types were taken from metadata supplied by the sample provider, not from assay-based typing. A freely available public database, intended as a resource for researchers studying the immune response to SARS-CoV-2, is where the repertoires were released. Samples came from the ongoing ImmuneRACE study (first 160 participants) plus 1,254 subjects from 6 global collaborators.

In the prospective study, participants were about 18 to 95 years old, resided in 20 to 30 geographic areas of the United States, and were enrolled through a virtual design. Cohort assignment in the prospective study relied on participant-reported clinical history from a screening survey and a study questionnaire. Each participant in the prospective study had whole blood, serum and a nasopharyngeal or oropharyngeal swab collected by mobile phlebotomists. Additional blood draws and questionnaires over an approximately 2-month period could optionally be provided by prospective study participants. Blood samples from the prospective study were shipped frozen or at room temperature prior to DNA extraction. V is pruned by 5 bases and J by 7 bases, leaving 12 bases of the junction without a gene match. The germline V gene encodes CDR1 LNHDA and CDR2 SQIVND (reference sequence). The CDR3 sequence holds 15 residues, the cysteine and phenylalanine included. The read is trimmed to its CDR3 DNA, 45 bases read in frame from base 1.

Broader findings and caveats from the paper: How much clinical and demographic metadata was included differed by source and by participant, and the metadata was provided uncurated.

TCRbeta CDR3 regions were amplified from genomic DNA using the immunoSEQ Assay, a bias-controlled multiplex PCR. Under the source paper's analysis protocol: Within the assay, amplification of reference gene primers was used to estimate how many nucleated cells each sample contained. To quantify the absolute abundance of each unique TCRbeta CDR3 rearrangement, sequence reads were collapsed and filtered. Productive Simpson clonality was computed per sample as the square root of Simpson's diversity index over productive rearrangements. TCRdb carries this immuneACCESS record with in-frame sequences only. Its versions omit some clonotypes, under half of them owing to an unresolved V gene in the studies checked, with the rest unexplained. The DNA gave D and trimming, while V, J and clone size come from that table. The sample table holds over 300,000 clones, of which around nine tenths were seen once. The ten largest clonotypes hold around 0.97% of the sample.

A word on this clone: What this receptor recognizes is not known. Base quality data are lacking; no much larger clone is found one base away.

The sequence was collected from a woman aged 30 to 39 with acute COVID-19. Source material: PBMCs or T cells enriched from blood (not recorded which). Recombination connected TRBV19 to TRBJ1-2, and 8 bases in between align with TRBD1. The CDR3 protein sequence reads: CASSLTGVARLGYTF. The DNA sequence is TGTGCCAGTAGTCTGACAGGGGTAGCTCGGCTTGGCTACACCTTC.